This passage covers 3 T cell receptor beta chains from one sample sequenced in a study of beta chain features in type 1 diabetes. All of the isolated RNA was reverse transcribed, so expressed TCRB transcripts were sequenced. Profiled with immunoSEQ multiplex PCR; TCRdb holds only in-frame clones, not every one. The data contain about 620,000 clones, roughly a sixth of them singletons. What was sequenced was naive CD4+ T cells from blood. These receptors came from a man between 18 and 29 years old in good health.

The chain joins TRBV2 to TRBJ1-2; D gene uncertain. CDR3 length: 10 amino acids. V gave up 9 bases and J gave up 2 bases, with 4 bases separating them. In germline, CDR1 is SNHLY, CDR2 FYNNEI. As DNA, the CDR3 is TGTGCCAGACAGAACTATGGCTACACCTTC. It specifies CARQNYGYTF.

This sequence joins TRBV14 and TRBJ2-1, with TRBD2 matching 7 bases. CDR1 is SGHDN, CDR2 FVKESK, per germline. The CDR3 has 16 amino acids. The ends lost 1 base at V and 0 bases at J; junction bases unmatched: 3. DNA of the CDR3: TGTGCCAGCAGCCAAGCTAGCGGAAGCTCCTACAATGAGCAGTTCTTC. The encoded protein is CASSQASGSSYNEQFF.

This chain connects TRBV6-1 to TRBJ2-7; D gene unclear. V lost 1 base and J lost 5, with 3 bases in between. In germline, CDR1 is MNHNS, CDR2 SASEGT. The CDR3 has 11 amino acids. The CDR3 loop reads CASSEVNEQYF. DNA for the CDR3: TGTGCCAGCAGTGAAGTGAACGAGCAGTACTTC.